This is a list of T cell receptor beta chains from one sample in a study of shared clonotypes between healthy human individuals. The repertoire was sequenced with immunoSEQ multiplex PCR; TCRdb's copy has only in-frame clones and lacks some. The repertoire holds approximately 980,000 clones, with approximately 80% as singletons. Sequencing was performed on memory CD4+ T cells sorted from blood. The receptors come from a man aged 18 to 30 in good health. The CDR3 runs from the conserved cysteine through the conserved F or W. The order of the fields is V gene, clone size, D gene, J gene, CDR3 protein, CDR3 DNA. A D gene is named only where the DNA matches it firmly. Clone size, where shown, is once, few, many, or a class for clones that have expanded.

>TRBV6-5|-|-|TRBJ2-7
CASSYPGLSEQYF
TGTGCCAGCAGTTACCCGGGATTGAGCGAGCAGTACTTC
>TRBV9|-|TRBD1|TRBJ1-1
CASSVNRGTEAFF
TGTGCCAGCAGCGTGAACAGGGGCACTGAAGCTTTCTTT
>TRBV12-5|-|TRBD1|TRBJ1-2
CASGLRPQGADFYTF
TGTGCTAGTGGTTTGAGGCCCCAGGGGGCTGATTTTTACACCTTC
>TRBV5-1|-|-|TRBJ2-1
CASSLVQRPYNEQFF
TGCGCCAGCAGCTTGGTTCAGCGACCCTACAATGAGCAGTTCTTC
>TRBV30|-|-|TRBJ2-7
CAWSGVRKTLF
TGTGCCTGGAGTGGAGTCAGAAAAACCCTCTTC
>TRBV6-1|few|-|TRBJ1-4
CASSPQGGVYEKLFF
TGTGCCAGCAGCCCCCAAGGGGGAGTGTACGAAAAACTGTTTTTT
>TRBV4-3|-|-|TRBJ2-4
CASSQEGQLAKNIQYF
TGCGCCAGCAGCCAAGAAGGACAGCTAGCCAAAAACATTCAGTACTTC
>TRBV28|-|-|TRBJ2-5
CASSRGAYRETQYF
TGTGCCAGCAGTCGAGGGGCTTATAGAGAGACCCAGTACTTC
>TRBV6-1|-|-|TRBJ2-7
CASSDTGLHYEQYF
TGTGCCAGCAGTGATACTGGACTCCACTACGAGCAGTACTTC
>TRBV5-6|-|-|TRBJ1-5
CASSLATASNQPQHF
TGTGCCAGCAGCTTGGCGACAGCTAGCAATCAGCCCCAGCATTTT
>TRBV19|-|TRBD2|TRBJ2-4
CASSKPTSGAVIAKNIQYF
TGTGCCAGTAGTAAACCGACTAGCGGGGCGGTGATAGCCAAAAACATTCAGTACTTC
>TRBV10-3|once|-|TRBJ2-4
CAISESNYIQYF
TGTGCCATCAGTGAGTCTAATTACATTCAGTACTTC
>TRBV11-2|-|-|TRBJ1-6
CASSSTGRNSPLHF
TGTGCCAGCAGCTCGACAGGCAGGAATTCACCCCTCCACTTT
>TRBV7-7|-|TRBD2|TRBJ2-3
CASSLARGNTQYF
TGTGCTAGCAGCTTAGCGCGGGGGAATACGCAGTATTTT
>TRBV2|once|TRBD1|TRBJ1-2
CASRAGQSLYGYTF
TGTGCCAGCAGAGCGGGACAGAGCCTCTATGGCTACACCTTC
>TRBV19|-|TRBD1|TRBJ1-2
CASSQTGKGYTF
TGTGCCAGTAGTCAGACAGGGAAGGGCTACACCTTC
>TRBV11-3|-|-|TRBJ2-4
CASGLDSLGIQYF
TGTGCCAGCGGACTGGACAGTTTGGGCATTCAGTACTTC
>TRBV4-1|-|-|TRBJ1-5
CASSHKAGDNQPQHF
TGCGCCAGCAGCCATAAGGCAGGGGACAATCAGCCCCAGCATTTT
>TRBV6-6|-|-|TRBJ1-5
CAIAQGISNQPQHF
TGTGCCATCGCACAGGGAATTAGCAATCAGCCCCAGCATTTT
>TRBV7-9|-|-|TRBJ2-4
CASSYTGENIQYF
TGTGCCAGCAGCTACACGGGGGAAAACATTCAGTACTTC
>TRBV7-7|once|TRBD1|TRBJ2-7
CASSPGQGFSEQYF
TGTGCTAGCAGTCCGGGACAGGGATTTTCAGAGCAGTACTTC
>TRBV2|-|-|TRBJ2-7
CASSVGMRVDPYEQYF
TGTGCCAGCAGTGTCGGTATGCGTGTCGACCCCTACGAGCAGTACTTC
>TRBV5-5|few|-|TRBJ1-6
CASSLTQGFPSASYNSPLHF
TGTGCCAGCAGTCTTACTCAGGGGTTTCCATCGGCGTCCTATAATTCACCCCTCCACTTT
>TRBV15|-|-|TRBJ2-7
CATSRDRGYEQYF
TGTGCCACCAGCAGAGATCGGGGGTACGAGCAGTACTTC
>TRBV29-1|few|TRBD1|TRBJ1-4
CSVALTGAREKLFF
TGCAGCGTGGCCCTAACAGGGGCTAGGGAAAAACTGTTTTTT
>TRBV5-1|-|-|TRBJ2-5
CASSFGPEETQYF
TGCGCCAGCAGCTTCGGGCCGGAAGAGACCCAGTACTTC
>TRBV28|few|-|TRBJ1-4
CASSLGGTTNEKLFF
TGTGCCAGCAGTTTAGGCGGAACAACTAATGAAAAACTGTTTTTT